Listed below are T cell receptor beta chains from one sample, sequenced in a study of Graves' ophthalmopathy and Graves' hyperthyroidism. Via MiXCR, TCRdb re-called the multiplex PCR reads, giving one row per CDR3 protein. Of hundreds of thousands of distinct CDR3 sequences in the sample, 35% to 50% were seen once. Material: peripheral blood. These receptor sequences come from an adult man with Graves' ophthalmopathy. The CDR3 runs from the conserved cysteine through the conserved F or W. Each record gives: clone size, V gene, J gene, D gene, CDR3 DNA, CDR3 protein. The D gene is left open where the match is weak. Clone size is not always given. Where it is, it says once, few, many or a class for expanded clones.

>few|TRBV25-1|TRBJ1-6|-
TGTGCCAGCAGTTACGTCCAGAAAGGAAATTCACCCCTCCACTTT
CASSYVQKGNSPLHF
>few|TRBV24-1|TRBJ1-5|TRBD1
TGTGCCACCAGTGACCCAGGGACAGGGGATTATGAGCCCCAGCATTTT
CATSDPGTGDYEPQHF
>few|TRBV7-2|TRBJ2-3|-
TGTGCCAGCAGCTTACCCAGCACAGATACGCAGTATTTT
CASSLPSTDTQYF
>-|TRBV19|TRBJ1-1|-
TGTGCCAGTAGCTCGGTCGGGTATGGGACTGAAGCTTTCTTT
CASSSVGYGTEAFF
>-|TRBV7-9|TRBJ1-6|TRBD1
TGTGCCAGCAGCTTAGAGGGGGCATTCTATAATTCACCCCTCCACTTT
CASSLEGAFYNSPLHF
>-|TRBV7-9|TRBJ2-7|TRBD1
TGTGCCAGCAGCTTAGCATTTGGACAGGGGTCCTCCTACGAGCAGTACTTC
CASSLAFGQGSSYEQYF
>few|TRBV20-1|TRBJ2-7|-
TGCAGTGCAGACCCCGGGACGGTGGCCTTCTACGAGCAGTACTTC
CSADPGTVAFYEQYF
>-|TRBV7-2|TRBJ1-2|TRBD1
TGTGCCAGCAGCTTAGCAGTCGCAGGGGGCGGCTATGGCTACACCTTC
CASSLAVAGGGYGYTF
>-|TRBV5-4|TRBJ1-5|-
TGTGCCAGCAGCTTGGAAGGGGGGTTCGTCGAACAGCCCCAGCATTTT
CASSLEGGFVEQPQHF
>-|TRBV29-1|TRBJ2-6|TRBD1
TGCAGCGTTGAGGGGACAGGGGGTAACGTCCTGACTTTC
CSVEGTGGNVLTF
>-|TRBV19|TRBJ1-1|TRBD1
TGTGCCAGTCACGACAGGGTTGACACTGAAGCTTTCTTT
CASHDRVDTEAFF
>-|TRBV29-1|TRBJ1-1|-
TGCAGCGTGAGGTTGATGAACACTGAAGCTTTCTTT
CSVRLMNTEAFF
>-|TRBV29-1|TRBJ1-2|-
TGCAGCGTTGGGGGGACGGAGGTTAAGGGCTACACCTTC
CSVGGTEVKGYTF
>-|TRBV20-1|TRBJ2-5|TRBD2
TGCAGTGCTCCCAGAAGTCTAGCGGGAGGGACACAAGAGACCCAGTACTTC
CSAPRSLAGGTQETQYF
>-|TRBV5-1|TRBJ2-7|TRBD1
TGCGCCAGCAGAGTTTTCGGACAGGGGGCCTACGAGCAGTACTTC
CASRVFGQGAYEQYF
>many|TRBV29-1|TRBJ1-2|-
TGCAGCGTTGAAGAGACCCGGTCCAGGGCACCTGGGGGCTACACCTTC
CSVEETRSRAPGGYTF